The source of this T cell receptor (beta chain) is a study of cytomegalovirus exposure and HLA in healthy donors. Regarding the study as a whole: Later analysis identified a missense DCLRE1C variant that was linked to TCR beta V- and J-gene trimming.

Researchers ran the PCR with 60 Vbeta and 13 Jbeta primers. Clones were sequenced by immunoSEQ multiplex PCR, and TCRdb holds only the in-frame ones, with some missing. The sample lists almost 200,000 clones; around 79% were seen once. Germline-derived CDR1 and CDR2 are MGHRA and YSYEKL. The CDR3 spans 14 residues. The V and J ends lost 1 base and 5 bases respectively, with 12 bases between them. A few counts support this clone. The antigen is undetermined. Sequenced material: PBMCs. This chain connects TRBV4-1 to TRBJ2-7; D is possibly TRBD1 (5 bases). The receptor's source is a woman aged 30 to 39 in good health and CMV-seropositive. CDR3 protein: CASSQVGRVDEQYF. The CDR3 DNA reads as TGCGCCAGCAGCCAAGTCGGCAGGGTCGACGAGCAGTACTTC.